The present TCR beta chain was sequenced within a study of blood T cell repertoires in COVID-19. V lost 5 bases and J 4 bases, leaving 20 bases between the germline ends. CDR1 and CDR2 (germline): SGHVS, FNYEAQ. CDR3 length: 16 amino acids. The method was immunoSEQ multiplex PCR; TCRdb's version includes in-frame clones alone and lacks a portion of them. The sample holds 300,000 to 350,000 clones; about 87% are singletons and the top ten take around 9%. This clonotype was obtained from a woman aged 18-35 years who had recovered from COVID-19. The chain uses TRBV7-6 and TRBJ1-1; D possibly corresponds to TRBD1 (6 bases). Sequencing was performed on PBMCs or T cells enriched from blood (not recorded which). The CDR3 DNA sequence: TGTGCCAGCAGCCCAGAACTATCGGACAGCTCCACTGAAGCTTTCTTT. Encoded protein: CASSPELSDSSTEAFF.